This TCR beta chain is from a study of blood T cells in healthy people across ages. General study points: Expanded clonotype changes were possibly confounded by unknown donor CMV status.

As regards this clonotype: Its specificity is unknown.

The people who gave samples were healthy Caucasians from Russia, aged roughly 6 to 95. Primed by a sample-barcoded 5' primer and a J-beta primer mix, a second PCR proceeded for about 7 to 12 cycles. MiXCR, applied by TCRdb to the 5' RACE reads, yields one record per CDR3 protein. The repertoire holds around 2 million distinct CDR3 sequences, roughly 43% seen once, with 23% in the top ten. The CDR3 runs 13 residues. Germline values: CDR1 SGHRS, CDR2 YFSETQ. Trimming stripped 0 bases from V and 5 bases from J, with 8 bases between. The TCR comes from a human donor in good health. The rearrangement joins TRBV5-1 to TRBJ1-2, with D hard to call. Sequenced material: blood. CDR3 sequence: CASSLAELYGYTF. CDR3 nucleotides: TGCGCCAGCAGCTTGGCCGAACTATATGGCTACACCTTC.